These T cell receptor beta chains were read from a single sample in a study of cytomegalovirus exposure and HLA in healthy donors. Libraries were prepared by immunoSEQ multiplex PCR; TCRdb keeps only in-frame clonotypes and omits some of them. The sample has about 100,000 clones, 76% seen once. The sequenced material came from PBMCs. The receptors shown here come from a woman between 50 and 59 years old in good health and CMV-seropositive. Each CDR3 is given with its conserved first and last residue. A D gene is named only where the DNA matches it firmly. Size is stated for part of the rows, as once, few or many counts, or as a class when the clone is expanded.

TRBD1 TRBJ1-2 . TRBV29-1 TGCAGCGTTGAGGACAGGCTCTATGGCTACACCTTC CSVEDRLYGYTF
. TRBJ2-7 . TRBV19 TGTGCCAGTAGCGCCCAAGGGAGCCCCTACGAGCAGTACTTC CASSAQGSPYEQYF
. TRBJ1-5 . TRBV6-1 TGTGCCAGCAGTGAGGATTACAGTAATCAGCCCCAGCATTTT CASSEDYSNQPQHF
TRBD1 TRBJ1-4 . TRBV7-6 TGTGCCAGCAGCTTAGGGGGGACAGGGTTGAGAAAACTGTTTTTT CASSLGGTGLRKLFF
. TRBJ1-4 once TRBV29-1 TGCAGCGTACACGACCAGGGGGAAAAACTGTTTTTT CSVHDQGEKLFF
. TRBJ2-7 few TRBV18 TGTGCCAGCTCACCACAATCGCCCACCGGCTCCTACGAGCAGTACTTC CASSPQSPTGSYEQYF
. TRBJ1-1 . TRBV27 TGTGCCAGCAGTCTCCTTCAGGGTTCCACTGAAGCTTTCTTT CASSLLQGSTEAFF
TRBD1 TRBJ1-5 . TRBV27 TGTGCCAGCAGCCCCGGCAGGGGGCGAGATCAGCCCCAGCATTTT CASSPGRGRDQPQHF
. TRBJ2-7 few TRBV6-1 TGTGCCAGCAGTGGACCCGACAGCTACGAGCAGTACTTC CASSGPDSYEQYF
TRBD1 TRBJ1-1 . TRBV9 TGTGCCAGCAGCGGACAGGGATTAGGGACTGAAGCTTTCTTT CASSGQGLGTEAFF
. TRBJ1-6 . TRBV10-3 TGTGCCATCAGGAAGGCGGGGCGGGACTCACCCCTCCACTTT CAIRKAGRDSPLHF
. TRBJ2-3 . TRBV6-6 TGTGCCAGCAGTTATTCTGCGCGGGGAGATACGCAGTATTTT CASSYSARGDTQYF
TRBD1 TRBJ1-2 . TRBV6-1 TGTGCCAGCAGTGCGACAGGGGGACCCTATGGCTACACCTTC CASSATGGPYGYTF
. TRBJ1-2 few TRBV18 TGTGCCAGCTCACCTGAGACTGCCTATGGCTACACCTTC CASSPETAYGYTF
. TRBJ2-7 . TRBV29-1 TGCAGCGCCCAGGGCAGCTACGAGCAGTACTTC CSAQGSYEQYF
TRBD1 TRBJ2-5 once TRBV11-2 TGTGCCAGCGGCTACGGACAGGGACACCAAGAGACCCAGTACTTC CASGYGQGHQETQYF
. TRBJ2-6 . TRBV4-1 TGCGCCAGCAGCCAAGATCAGGGGACTGGGGCCAACGTCCTGACTTTC CASSQDQGTGANVLTF
. TRBJ1-6 . TRBV10-2 TGCGCCAGCAGGGACACCAATAATTCACCCCTCCACTTT CASRDTNNSPLHF
TRBD2 TRBJ2-1 . TRBV9 TGTGCCAGCAGCGTCCAGAGCGGGGCGAGCTCCTACAATGAGCAGTTCTTC CASSVQSGASSYNEQFF
. TRBJ1-4 . TRBV4-2 TGTGCCAGCAGCCAAGGGGGCACCCACAAAAAACTGTTTTTT CASSQGGTHKKLFF
. TRBJ2-1 . TRBV9 TGTGCCAGCAGCGAGGGGGGGGAGACCTACAATGAGCAGTTCTTC CASSEGGETYNEQFF
. TRBJ2-5 . TRBV6-5 TGTGCCAGCAGTTACTCGACGGGGGTCGGAGAGACCCAGTACTTC CASSYSTGVGETQYF
. TRBJ1-2 . TRBV7-8 TGTGCCAGCAGCTTAGGCGATTACGGGGATAGGCTTTATGGCTACACCTTC CASSLGDYGDRLYGYTF
. TRBJ2-6 few TRBV10-3 TGTGCCATCAGTGGGGACACCTACTCTGGGGCCAACGTCCTGACTTTC CAISGDTYSGANVLTF
. TRBJ1-1 . TRBV5-1 TGCGCCAGCAGCTTGACAGATCATAACACTGAAGCTTTCTTT CASSLTDHNTEAFF
. TRBJ2-1 . TRBV2 TGTGCCAGCGGCGAGGCGCAGTTCTTC CASGEAQFF
TRBD1 TRBJ1-4 . TRBV19 TGTGCCAGTAGTATCGGGACAGCAACTAATGAAAAACTGTTTTTT CASSIGTATNEKLFF
. TRBJ2-5 . TRBV9 TGTGCCAGCAGCGTTGGGGGGTTGGAGACCCAGTACTTC CASSVGGLETQYF
. TRBJ1-1 few TRBV6-1 TGTGCCAGCAGTTTTTCAGTGGAAGCTTTCTTT CASSFSVEAFF
TRBD1 TRBJ2-2 . TRBV9 TGTGCCAGCAGTTCCGGGACAGTCATGACCGGGGAGCTGTTTTTT CASSSGTVMTGELFF
TRBD2 TRBJ2-1 once TRBV5-4 TGTGCCAGCACCTCGCCCCAAGCGGGAATTTACAATGAGCAGTTCTTC CASTSPQAGIYNEQFF
. TRBJ2-7 . TRBV11-2 TGTGCCAGCAGCCCAATTAACAGTGGCGTCGCGGGGAACTACGAGCAGTACTTC CASSPINSGVAGNYEQYF
. TRBJ1-2 . TRBV25-1 TGTGCCAGCAGTGACGTCTATGGCTACACCTTC CASSDVYGYTF
. TRBJ2-2 . TRBV29-1 TGCAGCGTTGAAGAAGGCAGGGCAACCGGGGAGCTGTTTTTT CSVEEGRATGELFF
TRBD2 TRBJ2-1 . TRBV14 TGTGCCAGCAGCCGCGGACTAGCGGGAGGAGCAGCTGAGCAGTTCTTC CASSRGLAGGAAEQFF
. TRBJ1-5 few TRBV6-5 TGTGCCAGCAGTTACCAGGGGATAAATCAGCCCCAGCATTTT CASSYQGINQPQHF
TRBD2 TRBJ2-1 . TRBV4-1 TGCGCCAGCAGCACCTCCCTAGCGGGGGATTACAATGAGCAGTTCTTC CASSTSLAGDYNEQFF
. TRBJ1-1 . TRBV7-2 TGTGCCAGCAGCTTAATCAGGGCCACTGAAGCTTTCTTT CASSLIRATEAFF
. TRBJ2-1 . TRBV19 TGTGCCAGTACCCGGGACTCCTCCTACAATGAGCAGTTCTTC CASTRDSSYNEQFF
TRBD1 TRBJ2-1 once TRBV9 TGTGCCAGCAGCGGGACAGGGCTCAATGAGCAGTTCTTC CASSGTGLNEQFF
. TRBJ1-1 . TRBV15 TGTGCCACCAGCAGGGCGGGCGCGTTGACATTCCACACTGAAGCTTTCTTT CATSRAGALTFHTEAFF
. TRBJ1-4 . TRBV4-1 TGCGCCAGCAGCTTCAACCCGGGAACTAATGAAAAACTGTTTTTT CASSFNPGTNEKLFF
TRBD1 TRBJ2-7 . TRBV18 TGTGCCAGCTCACCACCAATGGGACAGGGGGACGAGCAGTACTTC CASSPPMGQGDEQYF
TRBD1 TRBJ1-2 . TRBV7-9 TGTTCCAGCGAGGGAGACGTAGGGCAGGGGGCCGTTAACTATGGCTACACCTTC CSSEGDVGQGAVNYGYTF
TRBD1 TRBJ1-1 . TRBV10-3 TGTGCCATCAGCGACAGACAGGGGGGTGAAGCTTTCTTT CAISDRQGGEAFF